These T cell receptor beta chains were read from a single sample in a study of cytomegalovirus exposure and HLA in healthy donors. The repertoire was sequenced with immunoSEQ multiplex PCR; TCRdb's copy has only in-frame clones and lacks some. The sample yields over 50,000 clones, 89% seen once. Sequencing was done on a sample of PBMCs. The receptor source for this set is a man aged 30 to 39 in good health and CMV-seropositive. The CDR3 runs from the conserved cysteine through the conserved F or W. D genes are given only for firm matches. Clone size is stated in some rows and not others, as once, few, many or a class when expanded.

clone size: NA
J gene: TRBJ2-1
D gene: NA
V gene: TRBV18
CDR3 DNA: TGTGCCAGCTCACCAGGAGTCTCCTACAATGAGCAGTTCTTC
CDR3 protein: CASSPGVSYNEQFF

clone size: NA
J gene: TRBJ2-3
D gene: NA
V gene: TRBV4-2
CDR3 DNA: TGTGCCAGCAGCCAAGATCGGGGCGGGGTGAGCACAGATACGCAGTATTTT
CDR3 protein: CASSQDRGGVSTDTQYF

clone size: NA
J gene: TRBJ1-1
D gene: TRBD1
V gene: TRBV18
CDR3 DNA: TGTGCCAGCTCACCACAACAGGGCACAGGGGGCACTGAAGCTTTCTTT
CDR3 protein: CASSPQQGTGGTEAFF

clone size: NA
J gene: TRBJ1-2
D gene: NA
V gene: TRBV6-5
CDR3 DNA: TGTGCCAGCACTGCGGACAGCACCTATGGCTACACCTTC
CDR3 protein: CASTADSTYGYTF

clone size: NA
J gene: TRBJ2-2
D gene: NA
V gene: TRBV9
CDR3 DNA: TGTGCCAGCAGCGTAGGACCTAGCCCCGGGGAGCTGTTTTTT
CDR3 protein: CASSVGPSPGELFF

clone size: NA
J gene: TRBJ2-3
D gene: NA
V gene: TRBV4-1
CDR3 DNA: TGCGCCAGCACCCCCGCCGAGAGAGGGAGCACAGATACGCAGTATTTT
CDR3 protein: CASTPAERGSTDTQYF

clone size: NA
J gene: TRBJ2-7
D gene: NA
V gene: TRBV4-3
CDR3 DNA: TGCGCCAGCAGCCAAGATGCCGAGGCCTCTCGGAACGAGCAGTACTTC
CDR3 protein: CASSQDAEASRNEQYF

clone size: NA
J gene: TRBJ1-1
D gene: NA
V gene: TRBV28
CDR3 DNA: TGTGCCAGCAGGGGGGGGGCCAGATGTGAAGCTTTCTTT
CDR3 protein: CASRGGARCEAFF

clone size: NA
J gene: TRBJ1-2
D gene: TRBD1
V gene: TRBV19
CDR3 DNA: TGTGCCAGTAGTTTCCGGACAGGGGAGGGCTATGGCTACACCTTC
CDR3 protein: CASSFRTGEGYGYTF

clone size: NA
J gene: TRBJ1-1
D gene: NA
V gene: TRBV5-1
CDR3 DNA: TGCGCCAGCAGCCTGGGACTCCTTATGAACACTGAAGCTTTCTTT
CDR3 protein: CASSLGLLMNTEAFF

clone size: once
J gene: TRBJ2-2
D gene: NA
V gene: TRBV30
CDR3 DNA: TGTGCCTGGAGTGACGGGATGGGGGAGCTGTTTTTT
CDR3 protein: CAWSDGMGELFF

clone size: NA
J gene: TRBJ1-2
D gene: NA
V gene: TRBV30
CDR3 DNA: TGTGCCTGGGAGGATGGCGGATTTAACTATGGCTACACCTTC
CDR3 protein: CAWEDGGFNYGYTF

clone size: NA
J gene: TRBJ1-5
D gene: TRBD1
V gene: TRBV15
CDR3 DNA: TGTGCCACCAGCAGAGATCGGGACAGCGCTAATCAGCCCCAGCATTTT
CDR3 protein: CATSRDRDSANQPQHF

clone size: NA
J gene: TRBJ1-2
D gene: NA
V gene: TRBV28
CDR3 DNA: TGTGCCAGCAGCCCCCGGGTGCTTAACTATGGCTACACCTTC
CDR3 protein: CASSPRVLNYGYTF

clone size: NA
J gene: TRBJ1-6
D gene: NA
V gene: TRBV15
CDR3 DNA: TGTGCCACCAGCAGAGAAACTCGGAATTCACCCCTCCACTTT
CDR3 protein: CATSRETRNSPLHF

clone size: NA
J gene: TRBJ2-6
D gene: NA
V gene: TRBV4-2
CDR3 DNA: TGTGCCAGCAGCCAAGGAGGAGAGAGCTCTGGGGCCAACGTCCTGACTTTC
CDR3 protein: CASSQGGESSGANVLTF

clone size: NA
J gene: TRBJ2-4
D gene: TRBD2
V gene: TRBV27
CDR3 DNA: TGTGCCAGCAGTTCCTTGGGACTAGCGGTAGTAGCCAAAAACATTCAGTACTTC
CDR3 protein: CASSSLGLAVVAKNIQYF

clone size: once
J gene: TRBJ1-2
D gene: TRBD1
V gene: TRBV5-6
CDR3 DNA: TGTGCCAGCAGCTTGTTGGGACAGGGCTACACCTTC
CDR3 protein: CASSLLGQGYTF

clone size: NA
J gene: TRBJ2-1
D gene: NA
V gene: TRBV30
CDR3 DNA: TGTGCCTGGAGAGACTCGAGCTCCTACAATGAGCAGTTCTTC
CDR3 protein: CAWRDSSSYNEQFF

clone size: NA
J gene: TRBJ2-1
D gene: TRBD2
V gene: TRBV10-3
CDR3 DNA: TGTGCCATCAGTGAGGGGACTAGAAGCGATGAGCAGTTCTTC
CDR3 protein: CAISEGTRSDEQFF

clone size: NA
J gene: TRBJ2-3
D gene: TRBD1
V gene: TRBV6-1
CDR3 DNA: TGTGCCAGCAGTGAGAGGGGGCCAGATACGCAGTATTTT
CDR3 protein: CASSERGPDTQYF

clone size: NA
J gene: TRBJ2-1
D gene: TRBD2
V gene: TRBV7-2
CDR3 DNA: TGTGCCAGCAGCTTTACTAGCGGGGCCTACAATGAGCAGTTCTTC
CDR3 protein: CASSFTSGAYNEQFF

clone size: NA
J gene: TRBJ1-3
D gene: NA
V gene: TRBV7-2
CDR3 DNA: TGTGCCAGCAGCTCCCATGGAAACACCATATATTTT
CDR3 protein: CASSSHGNTIYF

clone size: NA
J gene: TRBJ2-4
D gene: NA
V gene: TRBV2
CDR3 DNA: TGTGCCAGCAGTGAAACCATCCTCGGGGAGACCAAAAACATTCAGTACTTC
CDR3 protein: CASSETILGETKNIQYF

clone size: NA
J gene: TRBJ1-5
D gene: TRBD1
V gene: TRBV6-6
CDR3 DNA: TGTGCCAGCAGTTGGACAGGGTACGATCAGCCCCAGCATTTT
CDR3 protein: CASSWTGYDQPQHF

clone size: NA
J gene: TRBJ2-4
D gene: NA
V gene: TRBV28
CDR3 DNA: TGTGCCAGCAGTTTAGGAGGGACTCGCAAAAACATTCAGTACTTC
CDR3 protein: CASSLGGTRKNIQYF

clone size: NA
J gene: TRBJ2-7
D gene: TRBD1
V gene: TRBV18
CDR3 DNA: TGTGCCAGCTCACCAGAACAGGGGGGCGAGCAGTACTTC
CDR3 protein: CASSPEQGGEQYF

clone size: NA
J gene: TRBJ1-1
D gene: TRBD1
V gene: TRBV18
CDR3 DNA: TGTGCCAGCTCACCCTGGACAGGGAGTGAGTACACTGAAGCTTTCTTT
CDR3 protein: CASSPWTGSEYTEAFF

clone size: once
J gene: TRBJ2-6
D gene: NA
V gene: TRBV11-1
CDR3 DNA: TGTGCCAGCAGCTTGGGACAAACTGGGGCCAACGTCCTGACTTTC
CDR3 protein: CASSLGQTGANVLTF